The rows below give T cell receptor beta chains drawn from one sample of a study of shared clonotypes between healthy human individuals. Libraries were prepared by immunoSEQ multiplex PCR; TCRdb keeps only in-frame clonotypes and omits some of them. The profile shows some 2,100,000 clones, roughly 91% of them singletons. The specimen sequenced was naive CD8+ T cells from PBMCs. The origin of the receptors is a man aged 18 to 30 in good health. Some clones in this sample may be carry-over from other donors' samples. Each CDR3 is given with its conserved first and last residue. A D gene is named only where the DNA matches it firmly. Rows may omit the clone size; those that give it use once, few, many or a size class.

len,v_gene,j_gene,d_gene,abundance,CDR3nt,CDR3aa
14,TRBV4-1,TRBJ2-5,TRBD1,.,TGCGCCAGCAGCCCATTACAGGGGACGGAGACCCAGTACTTC,CASSPLQGTETQYF
16,TRBV7-8,TRBJ2-3,TRBD2,.,TGTGCCAGCAGCCCAGAACGCGGGAGTAGGACAGATACGCAGTATTTT,CASSPERGSRTDTQYF
15,TRBV19,TRBJ1-5,TRBD1,.,TGTGCCAGTAGTATGGACCGGGACAGGCTACAGCCCCAGCATTTT,CASSMDRDRLQPQHF
15,TRBV5-1,TRBJ2-3,.,.,TGCGCCAGCAGCCCCGAACAGGGAAGCACAGATACGCAGTATTTT,CASSPEQGSTDTQYF
16,TRBV4-2,TRBJ2-1,.,once,TGTGCCAGCAGCCAAGATCCCACTTCTCTCGGTCGGGAGCAGTTCTTC,CASSQDPTSLGREQFF
13,TRBV2,TRBJ2-1,.,.,TGTGCCACCGGAGGGCTAGACTCCACTGAGCAGTTCTTC,CATGGLDSTEQFF
17,TRBV2,TRBJ1-1,TRBD1,.,TGTGCCAGCAGTGAAAGAAGAACAGGGGGCATCGACACTGAAGCTTTCTTT,CASSERRTGGIDTEAFF
13,TRBV7-9,TRBJ2-1,TRBD1,.,TGTGCCAGCAGCTGGGACAGGGGAACCGAGCAGTTCTTC,CASSWDRGTEQFF
12,TRBV9,TRBJ1-1,.,once,TGTGCCAGCAGTTGGATGGACACTGAAGCTTTCTTT,CASSWMDTEAFF
15,TRBV19,TRBJ1-1,TRBD1,.,TGTGCCAGTAGTATTGTTCAGGGGGCTAACACTGAAGCTTTCTTT,CASSIVQGANTEAFF
16,TRBV4-3,TRBJ1-1,TRBD1,.,TGCGCCAGCAGCCCCTTAAACAGGGGCCTGAACACTGAAGCTTTCTTT,CASSPLNRGLNTEAFF
16,TRBV5-6,TRBJ2-1,TRBD2,.,TGTGCCAGCAGCGAAGGACTAGCGGGCTCCTACAATGAGCAGTTCTTC,CASSEGLAGSYNEQFF
14,TRBV27,TRBJ1-2,.,.,TGTGCCAGCAGACCCTTTTATGTGAGTTATGGCTACACCTTC,CASRPFYVSYGYTF
17,TRBV7-2,TRBJ1-2,.,.,TGTGCCAGCAGCTTAGTCTCGGCAAACCCTTCTAACTATGGCTACACCTTC,CASSLVSANPSNYGYTF
13,TRBV7-9,TRBJ1-1,.,.,TGTGCCAGCAGCCTTCCCGATTTGGCCCAAGCTTTCTTT,CASSLPDLAQAFF
15,TRBV19,TRBJ1-1,.,.,TGTGCCAGTAAAAGGATGGCAGGCTCGACCTATGAAGCTTTCTTT,CASKRMAGSTYEAFF
19,TRBV7-9,TRBJ2-7,TRBD2,.,TGTGCCAGCAGCCTAAAGTGGACTAGCGGGGCGAAGCGGGCCTACGAGCAGTACTTC,CASSLKWTSGAKRAYEQYF
13,TRBV19,TRBJ1-2,.,few,TGTGCCAGTAGTTCGGGGCCTAACTATGGCTACACCTTC,CASSSGPNYGYTF
14,TRBV5-1,TRBJ2-7,TRBD1,.,TGCGCCAGCAGCTTCAGGGACAGGGGTTACGAGCAGTACTTC,CASSFRDRGYEQYF
15,TRBV4-1,TRBJ2-3,TRBD2,.,TGCGCCAGCAGCCATAGCGGGAACGGGGCAGATACGCAGTATTTT,CASSHSGNGADTQYF
18,TRBV6-1,TRBJ1-2,.,.,TGTGCCAGCAGTGTTGGATTCGGGGGGACCTTAATTAACTATGGCTACACCTTC,CASSVGFGGTLINYGYTF
15,TRBV6-6,TRBJ2-7,TRBD2,.,TGTGCCAGCACGGAACTAGCGGGAGACCGGGACGAGCAGTACTTC,CASTELAGDRDEQYF
16,TRBV10-2,TRBJ2-2,.,.,TGCGCCAGCAGTGCCCGGGCAGACCTTTTTACCGGGGAGCTGTTTTTT,CASSARADLFTGELFF
14,TRBV13,TRBJ2-7,.,.,TGTGCCAGCAGCTTAGTAGGGGAAAACTACGAGCAGTACTTC,CASSLVGENYEQYF
16,TRBV13,TRBJ2-2,TRBD2,.,TGTGCCAGCAGCGGCAGACTAGCGGAGAACACCGGGGAGCTGTTTTTT,CASSGRLAENTGELFF
15,TRBV19,TRBJ1-4,.,.,TGTGCCAGTAGTAGCAGCAGGAACAGGGCTGAAAAACTGTTTTTT,CASSSSRNRAEKLFF
13,TRBV14,TRBJ2-7,.,once,TGTGCCAGCAGCCAAGTCCCATCCTACGAGCAGTACTTC,CASSQVPSYEQYF
14,TRBV7-9,TRBJ1-2,TRBD1,once,TGTGCCAGCAGCTGGCCCAGGGGGGGTTATGGCTACACCTTC,CASSWPRGGYGYTF
11,TRBV4-1,TRBJ1-1,.,.,TGCGCCAGCAGCCTGGGACGGGAAGCTTTCTTT,CASSLGREAFF
16,TRBV5-6,TRBJ2-2,.,.,TGTGCCAGCAGCTCCCGTGAGGAGCGTCACACCGGGGAGCTGTTTTTT,CASSSREERHTGELFF
14,TRBV15,TRBJ2-5,.,.,TGTGCCACCAGCAGGCACAGGGATCCAGAGACCCAGTACTTC,CATSRHRDPETQYF
14,TRBV27,TRBJ2-3,.,.,TGTGCCAGCAGGGTCGGGGGAGACGGCGATACGCAGTATTTT,CASRVGGDGDTQYF
15,TRBV6-6,TRBJ2-2,TRBD1,.,TGTGCCAGCAGTGGAGGGACAGGGAACACCGGGGAGCTGTTTTTT,CASSGGTGNTGELFF
15,TRBV30,TRBJ2-7,.,.,TGTGCCTGGAGTTTTAGGGCGGAGACCTTTTACGAGCAGTACTTC,CAWSFRAETFYEQYF
14,TRBV5-6,TRBJ2-1,TRBD2,.,TGTGCCAGCAGCTCGGGACTAGCGGGAGTTGAGCAGTTCTTC,CASSSGLAGVEQFF
16,TRBV2,TRBJ2-2,TRBD2,.,TGTGCCAGCAGAGGACTAGCGGGGCGAGTCACCGGGGAGCTGTTTTTT,CASRGLAGRVTGELFF